One sample yielded the 32 T cell receptor beta chains listed below, sequenced in a study of blood T cell repertoires in COVID-19. Clones were read by immunoSEQ multiplex PCR, and TCRdb kept only the in-frame ones, dropping some. The sample shows 180,000 or so clones, approximately 80% of them seen only once. Material for sequencing was PBMCs or T cells enriched from blood (not recorded which). All receptors derive from a man between 60 and 75 years old who had been exposed to COVID-19.

The chain employs TRBV19 and TRBJ2-5; the match to TRBD2 covers 13 bases. The junction had 11 bases not matched to a gene; V was cut back by 3 bases and J by 4 bases. This CDR3 is 18 amino acids long. Germline assignment: CDR1 LNHDA and CDR2 SQIVND (reference sequence). The CDR3 DNA reads as TGTGCCAGTAGTATCCTCACCCGGACTAGCGGGAGACGAGAGACCCAGTACTTC. Protein product: CASSILTRTSGRRETQYF.

V and J are TRBV24-1 and TRBJ2-3; 8 nucleotides line up with TRBD2. V dropped 4 bases and J dropped 9; count of bases not matched to a gene: 14. CDR1 is KGHDR and CDR2 is SFDVKD in the germline V gene. The CDR3 has 16 amino acids. This chain's CDR3 is CATSEGRLGGGSTQYF. The CDR3 DNA reads as TGTGCCACCAGTGAAGGCCGACTAGGCGGGGGGTCGACGCAGTATTTT.

The rearrangement links TRBV10-1 to TRBJ2-2; D gene ambiguous. Trimming took 7 bases from V and 3 from J, leaving 9 bases between them. Germline CDR1 WNHNN, CDR2 SYGVQD (reference sequence). The CDR3 covers 13 residues. The CDR3 DNA sequence: TGCGCCAGCACCTCGTCTCACACCGGGGAGCTGTTTTTT. Protein: CASTSSHTGELFF.

The chain is built from TRBV6-5 and TRBJ1-2; D gene ambiguous. Germline CDR1 is MNHEY and CDR2 is SVGAGI. Deletions cut 8 bases from V and 0 bases from J, with 10 bases between. This CDR3 region has 13 residues. CDR3 loop: CASVAGANYGYTF. The DNA of the CDR3 is TGTGCCAGCGTGGCGGGAGCTAACTATGGCTACACCTTC.

This clone turned up a few times. The J gene is TRBJ2-1, the V gene TRBV11-2; 13 bases are a match to TRBD2. The germline gives CDR1 SGHAT, CDR2 FQNNGV. CDR3 size: 14 residues. Trimming at V came to 6 bases and at J to 8 bases, leaving 4 bases not matched to a gene. DNA for the CDR3: TGTGCCAGCAGGAGACTAGCGGGGGGCCATGAGCAGTTCTTC. This gives the protein CASRRLAGGHEQFF.

CDR3 DNA sequence: TGTGCCAGCTCCTCCGCGGTTTCCTACGAGCAGTACTTC. It codes for CASSSAVSYEQYF. This chain links TRBV18 with TRBJ2-7; D uncertain. Trimming shortened V by 6 bases and J by 1 base, and 10 bases separated the two germline ends. This CDR3 region has 13 residues. From germline, CDR1 is KGHSH and CDR2 LQKENI.

This chain joins TRBV18 and TRBJ2-3, with unresolved D. The germline V gene encodes CDR1 KGHSH and CDR2 LQKENI. This CDR3 spans 16 amino acids. Trimming cost V 2 bases and J 4 bases, with 16 bases left between them. CDR3 DNA: TGTGCCAGCTCACCAAAACCCCAGGTCTTGTCAGATACGCAGTATTTT. As protein: CASSPKPQVLSDTQYF.

The genes are TRBV7-9 and TRBJ2-3; D is unresolved. The CDR3 contains 14 residues. The germline V and J ends were trimmed by 8 bases and 5 bases, with 17 bases remaining between them. Germline V CDR1 and CDR2: SEHNR, FQNEAQ (reference sequence). CDR3 sequence: CASGLSATGDTQYF. CDR3 in DNA: TGTGCCAGCGGTTTGTCGGCAACGGGAGATACGCAGTATTTT. The whole variable domain, filled in from reference TRBV7-9 and TRBJ2-3, reads DTGVSQNPRHKITKRGQNVTFRCDPISEHNRLYWYRQTLGQGPEFLTYFQNEAQLEKSRLLSDRFSAERPKGSFSTLEIQRTEQGDSAMYLCASGLSATGDTQYFGPGTRLTVL.

The J gene is TRBJ1-5, the V gene TRBV1. TRBV1 is noted as a pseudogene. The length of the CDR3 is 16 residues. As DNA, the CDR3 is TGCACCAGCAGCCCAATGGGGGGAGATAGCAATCAGCCCCAGCATTTT. It codes for CTSSPMGGDSNQPQHF.

This chain connects TRBV9 to TRBJ2-3; TRBD1 agrees at 9 bases. The germline V gene has CDR1 SGDLS and CDR2 YYNGEE. J gave up 4 bases and V 4 bases, and 10 bases lay outside the gene matches. The CDR3 totals 16 residues. In nucleotides, the CDR3 is TGTGCCAGCAGCCCCCGGACAGGGGAGGGTGCAGATACGCAGTATTTT. Amino acid sequence: CASSPRTGEGADTQYF.

CDR3 in amino acids: CASSTGQGAYLQHF. CDR3 DNA: TGTGCCAGTAGTACCGGACAGGGGGCCTATCTCCAGCATTTT. This rearrangement joins TRBV19 to TRBJ1-5; 11 bases align to TRBD1. Trimming took 4 bases from V and 12 from J; bases not matched to a gene: 8. Germline values: CDR1 LNHDA, CDR2 SQIVND (reference sequence). This CDR3 is built from 14 residues.

The V and J genes are TRBV19 and TRBJ2-3, with TRBD1 matching over 7 bases. V trimming: 6 bases; J trimming: 4 bases; junction bases outside the gene matches: 4. CDR3 length equals 13 residues. Germline V CDR1 and CDR2: LNHDA, SQIVND (reference sequence). The CDR3, as DNA: TGTGCCAGTAGCCTGGGACAGTCAGATACGCAGTATTTT. Protein product: CASSLGQSDTQYF.

The rearrangement links TRBV27 to TRBJ2-7, with 12 bases aligning to TRBD2. Germline-derived CDR1 and CDR2 are MNHEY and SMNVEV (reference sequence). The CDR3 totals 18 residues. V shed 5 bases, J shed 1 base, and the junction held 12 bases outside the gene matches. This CDR3 reads CASSPSPITSGGSYEQYF. As DNA, the CDR3 is TGTGCCAGCAGTCCCTCGCCCATAACTAGCGGGGGGTCCTACGAGCAGTACTTC.

The chain employs TRBV5-4 and TRBJ2-1; D gene ambiguous. CDR1 and CDR2 from the germline V gene are SGHNT and YYREEE (reference sequence). CDR3 length equals 14 residues. Trimming removed 6 bases from V and 0 bases from J, with 10 bases in between. The CDR3 loop is CASNGGSSYNEQFF. Written as DNA, the CDR3 is TGTGCCAGCAACGGCGGTAGCTCCTACAATGAGCAGTTCTTC.

A few counts support this clone. The chain is built from TRBV6-6 and TRBJ2-7; TRBD2 aligns across 11 bases. This CDR3 has 15 amino acids. V dropped 2 bases and J dropped 3; count of bases not matched to a gene: 3. Germline lookup yields CDR1 MNHNY and CDR2 SVGAGI (reference sequence). CDR3 loop: CASSYGTSGSYEQYF. CDR3 DNA: TGTGCCAGCAGTTACGGGACTAGCGGTAGCTACGAGCAGTACTTC.

The CDR3 region has the DNA TGTGCCAGCAGTAACCCGGGAGTGCCTTCCGAGCAGTACTTC. Its translation is CASSNPGVPSEQYF. The genes are TRBV28 and TRBJ2-7; perhaps TRBD2 as D (6 bases). Germline V lookup: CDR1 MDHEN, CDR2 SYDVKM. The CDR3 totals 14 residues. The V end lost 5 bases, the J end lost 6 bases, and 17 bases lay between the germline ends.

V is TRBV7-2 and J is TRBJ1-6; 7 nucleotides align to TRBD1. The CDR3 length is 16 residues. In germline, CDR1 is SGHTA, CDR2 FQGNSA. V gave up 5 bases and J gave up 6 bases; unmatched junction bases: 10. The DNA of the CDR3 is TGTGCCAGCAGCATCGGGGAGACAGGGTTTAATTCACCCCTCCACTTT. Its protein is CASSIGETGFNSPLHF.

This clone has just a few counts. V gene TRBV19 combines with J gene TRBJ2-3, with D perhaps TRBD1 (6 bases). There are 14 residues in the CDR3. The germline V gene has CDR1 LNHDA and CDR2 SQIVND (reference sequence). The germline V and J ends were trimmed by 8 bases and 3 bases, with 15 bases remaining between them. CDR3 coding DNA: TGTGCCAGTTGGAAGAACAGGGTAACAGATACGCAGTATTTT. This codes for CASWKNRVTDTQYF. The full variable domain, completed using reference TRBV19 and TRBJ2-3, is DGGITQSPKYLFRKEGQNVTLSCEQNLNHDAMYWYRQDPGQGLRLIYYSQIVNDFQKGDIAEGYSVSREKKESFPLTVTSAQKNPTAFYLCASWKNRVTDTQYFGPGTRLTVL.

This chain uses TRBV5-1 with TRBJ2-1, with 12 bases that match TRBD2. Germline lookup yields CDR1 SGHRS and CDR2 YFSETQ. V gave up 4 bases and J gave up 4 bases; unmatched junction bases: 3. The length of the CDR3 is 15 residues. The DNA for the CDR3 is TGCGCCAGCAGCCGGACTAGCGGGAAGTACAATGAGCAGTTCTTC. This translates into CASSRTSGKYNEQFF.

The rearrangement uses TRBV7-8 and TRBJ2-7; 9 positions match TRBD2. Germline V gene data show CDR1 as SGHVS and CDR2 as FQNEAQ. The CDR3 spans 15 residues. V trimming: 5 bases; J trimming: 5 bases; junction bases outside the gene matches: 10. The CDR3 is CASSRRSGSADEQYF. CDR3 sequence (DNA): TGTGCCAGCAGCAGACGTAGCGGGAGCGCCGACGAGCAGTACTTC.

This clone was detected once. The chain has TRBV10-1 and TRBJ2-7, with 10 positions matching TRBD2. Per the germline V gene, CDR1 is WNHNN and CDR2 is SYGVQD (reference sequence). The V gene end was trimmed by 7 bases and the J gene end by 4 bases; junction bases not matched to a gene: 4. This CDR3 comprises 13 residues. The chain's CDR3 is CASMASGSYEQYF. The CDR3, as DNA: TGCGCCAGCATGGCTAGCGGGAGTTACGAGCAGTACTTC.

The chain is built from TRBV3-1 (or the pseudogene TRBV3-2) and TRBJ2-7, with TRBD2 identical over 8 bases. This CDR3 contains 14 residues. Germline loops: CDR1 LGHDT, CDR2 YNNKEL (reference sequence). J was trimmed by 3 bases and V by 4 bases; bases with no gene match: 5. The DNA for the CDR3 is TGTGCCAGCAGCCCGGGGGGGGGTGGCTACGAGCAGTACTTC. This translates into CASSPGGGGYEQYF.

The V gene is TRBV5-1, the J gene TRBJ1-5, with 9 bases that match TRBD1. Germline CDR1 reads SGHRS; CDR2 reads YFSETQ. V trimming: 4 bases; J trimming: 7 bases; junction bases outside the gene matches: 9. The CDR3 consists of 15 residues. CDR3 protein: CASSAGQGGGQPQHF. As DNA, the CDR3 is TGCGCCAGCAGCGCGGGACAGGGCGGGGGACAGCCCCAGCATTTT.

In this sample, this clone turned up once. The chain employs TRBV27 and TRBJ1-5; 8 nucleotides align to TRBD1. Germline CDR1 reads MNHEY; CDR2 reads SMNVEV (reference sequence). J lost 1 base, V lost 10 bases, and 12 bases had no gene match. The CDR3 has 16 amino acids. The DNA for the CDR3 is TGTGCCACCGGACAGGGTCAGGGCGTAAGCAATCAGCCCCAGCATTTT. Encoded protein: CATGQGQGVSNQPQHF.

The V gene is TRBV3-1 (or the pseudogene TRBV3-2), the J gene TRBJ1-4; D not resolved. Germline V gives CDR1 LGHDT, CDR2 YNNKEL (reference sequence). The CDR3 runs 13 residues. V was pared by 0 bases and J by 4 bases, with 3 bases between. The CDR3 here is CASSQDFNEKLFF. The DNA for the CDR3 is TGTGCCAGCAGCCAAGACTTTAATGAAAAACTGTTTTTT.

The chain combines TRBV7-2 with TRBJ2-2, with 12 bases aligning to TRBD2. Germline loops: CDR1 SGHTA, CDR2 FQGNSA. There are 15 residues in the CDR3. Trimming removed 5 bases from V and 7 bases from J; junction bases left unmatched: 5. The CDR3 DNA is TGTGCCAGCAGCCAAAGGACTAGCGGGGTCGGGGAGCTGTTTTTT. The encoded protein is CASSQRTSGVGELFF.

This chain joins TRBV5-1 and TRBJ1-2; TRBD1 matches 8 bases. The CDR3 contains 15 residues. Germline loops: CDR1 SGHRS, CDR2 YFSETQ. After removal of 3 bases from V and 3 bases from J, the junction contained 7 bases not matched to a gene. The CDR3 reads CASSYTTGADYGYTF. Written as DNA, the CDR3 is TGCGCCAGCAGCTATACGACAGGGGCAGACTATGGCTACACCTTC.

J is TRBJ1-4 and V is TRBV19; 8 bases are shared with TRBD1. CDR1 and CDR2 from the germline V gene are LNHDA and SQIVND (reference sequence). The CDR3 extends over 15 amino acids. V lost 6 bases, J lost 2 bases, and 5 bases stayed unmatched. The CDR3 reads CASRYDRGTNEKLFF. The CDR3 region has the DNA TGTGCCAGTAGGTACGACAGGGGTACTAATGAAAAACTGTTTTTT.

The gene calls are TRBV28 and TRBJ1-3; D not certain. The CDR3 covers 16 residues. The germline gives CDR1 MDHEN, CDR2 SYDVKM. Trimming shortened V by 5 bases and J by 6 bases, and 20 bases separated the two germline ends. The CDR3 loop is CASSPRRGMGVNTIYF. The CDR3 DNA reads as TGTGCCAGCAGTCCGCGGCGGGGAATGGGCGTAAACACCATATATTTT. The variable domain in full, with the rest retrieved from reference TRBV28 and TRBJ1-3, is DVKVTQSSRYLVKRTGEKVFLECVQDMDHENMFWYRQDPGLGLRLIYFSYDVKMKEKGDIPEGYSVSREKKERFSLILESASTNQTSMYLCASSPRRGMGVNTIYFGEGSWLTVV.

The chain uses TRBV19 and TRBJ2-3; weak D call: TRBD2 (5 bases). CDR3 length equals 16 residues. From germline, CDR1 is LNHDA and CDR2 SQIVND (reference sequence). Trimming removed 5 bases at V and 0 bases at J, with 15 bases between. This CDR3 reads CASSLRMKRSTDTQYF. CDR3 coding DNA: TGTGCCAGTAGTCTACGTATGAAGCGGAGCACAGATACGCAGTATTTT.

This clone is medium-sized (0.01 to 0.1%) in the sample. Here the CDR3 reads CATSERGAGANVLTF. The CDR3 coding sequence is TGTGCCACCAGCGAAAGGGGTGCTGGGGCCAACGTCCTGACTTTC. This chain links TRBV15 with TRBJ2-6; maybe TRBD1 (5 bases). The germline V gene encodes CDR1 LNHNV and CDR2 YYDKDF (reference sequence). The CDR3 length is 15 residues. The ends were cut back, 5 bases at V and 2 bases at J, with 10 bases in the middle.

This clone appeared once. This chain links TRBV7-2 with TRBJ1-1; D is possibly TRBD1 (6 bases). The CDR3 is 15 amino acids. In germline, CDR1 is SGHTA, CDR2 FQGNSA. The V end was cut by 5 bases, the J end by 5 bases, with 18 bases between. The CDR3 protein is CASSPRLGGVTEAFF. As DNA, the CDR3 is TGTGCCAGCAGCCCTCGTCTAGGGGGTGTGACTGAAGCTTTCTTT.